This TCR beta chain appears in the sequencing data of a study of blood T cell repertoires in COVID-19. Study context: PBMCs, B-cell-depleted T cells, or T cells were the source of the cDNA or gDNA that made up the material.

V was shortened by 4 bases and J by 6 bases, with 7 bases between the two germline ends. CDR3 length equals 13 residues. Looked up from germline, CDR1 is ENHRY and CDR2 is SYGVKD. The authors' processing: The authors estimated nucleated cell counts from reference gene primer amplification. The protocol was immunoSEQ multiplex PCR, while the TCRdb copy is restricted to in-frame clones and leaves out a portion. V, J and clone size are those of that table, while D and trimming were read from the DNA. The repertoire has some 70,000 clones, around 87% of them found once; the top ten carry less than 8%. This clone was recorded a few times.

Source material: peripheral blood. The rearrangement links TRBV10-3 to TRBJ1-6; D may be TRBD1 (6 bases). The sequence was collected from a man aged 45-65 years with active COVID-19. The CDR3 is CAISGTANSPLHF. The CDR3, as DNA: TGTGCCATCAGTGGGACAGCTAATTCACCCCTCCACTTT.